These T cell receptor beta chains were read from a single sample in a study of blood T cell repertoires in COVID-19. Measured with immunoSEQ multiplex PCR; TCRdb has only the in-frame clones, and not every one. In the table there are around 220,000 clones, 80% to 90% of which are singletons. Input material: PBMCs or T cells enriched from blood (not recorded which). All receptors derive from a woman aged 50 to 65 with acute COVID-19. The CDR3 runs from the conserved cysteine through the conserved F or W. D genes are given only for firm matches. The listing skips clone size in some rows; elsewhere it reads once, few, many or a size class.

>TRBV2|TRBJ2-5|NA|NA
TGTGCCAGCAGTCCCAGGGGACCAGAGACCCAGTACTTC
CASSPRGPETQYF
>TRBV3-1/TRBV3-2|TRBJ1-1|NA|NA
TGTGCCAGCAGCCCCATGGACAGAAGGAACACTGAAGCTTTCTTT
CASSPMDRRNTEAFF
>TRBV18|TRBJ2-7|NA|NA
TGTGCCAGCTCACCAGGAGCGGCGGACGAGCAGTACTTC
CASSPGAADEQYF
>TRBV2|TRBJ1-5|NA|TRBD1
TGTGCCAGCATGCAGGGGGTTAATCAGCCCCAGCATTTT
CASMQGVNQPQHF
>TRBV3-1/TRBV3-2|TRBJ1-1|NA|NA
TGTGCCAGCAGCCAAGATTGGAGGACTCCCGAGGCTTTCTTT
CASSQDWRTPEAFF
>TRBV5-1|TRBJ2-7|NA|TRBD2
TGCGCCAGCAGCAGCGGGACTAGCGGGTACTACGAGCAGTACTTC
CASSSGTSGYYEQYF
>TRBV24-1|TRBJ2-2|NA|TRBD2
TGTGCCACCAGTGCGGTGAGGGAGGGCCGGACCGGGGAGCTGTTTTTT
CATSAVREGRTGELFF
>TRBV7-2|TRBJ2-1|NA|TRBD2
TGTGCCAGCAGCGCTAGACTAGCGGGAGGGTACAATGAGCAGTTCTTC
CASSARLAGGYNEQFF
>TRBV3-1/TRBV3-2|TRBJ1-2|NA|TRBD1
TGTGCCAGCAGCCAAGATTCGGTATTGGCAGGGGGAACCTATGGCTACACCTTC
CASSQDSVLAGGTYGYTF
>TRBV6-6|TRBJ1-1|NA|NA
TGTGCCAGCAGTTACGGTTTTGGAGAGAACACTGAAGCTTTCTTT
CASSYGFGENTEAFF
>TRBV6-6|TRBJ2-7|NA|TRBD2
TGTGCCAGCAGCGCTCCTTCTAGCGGCGTCTCCTACGAGCAGTACTTC
CASSAPSSGVSYEQYF
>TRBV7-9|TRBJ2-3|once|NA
TGTGCCAGCAGCTACCGGAGAAATACGCAGTATTTT
CASSYRRNTQYF
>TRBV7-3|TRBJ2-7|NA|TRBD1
TGTGCCAGCAGCGCCTACGCAGGGGGCTACGAGCAGTACTTC
CASSAYAGGYEQYF
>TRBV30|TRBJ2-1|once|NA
TGTGCCTGGAGTGACCCCCCGGGGGGCGAGCAGTTCTTC
CAWSDPPGGEQFF
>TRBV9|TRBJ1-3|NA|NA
TGTGCCAGCAGCGTATCAGGCTCTGGAAACACCATATATTTT
CASSVSGSGNTIYF
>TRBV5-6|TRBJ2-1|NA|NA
TGTGCCAGCAGCTTGGGTGGGAGGGGGTTTAAAAATGAGCAGTTCTTC
CASSLGGRGFKNEQFF
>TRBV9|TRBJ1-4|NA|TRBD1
TGTGCCAGCAGCGTGGGGACAGGGGTCGGTGAAAAACTGTTTTTT
CASSVGTGVGEKLFF
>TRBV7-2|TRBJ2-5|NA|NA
TGTGCCAGCAGCTTATTAGGGGTGGAGACCCAGTACTTC
CASSLLGVETQYF
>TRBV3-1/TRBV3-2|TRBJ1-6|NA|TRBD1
TGTGCCAGCAGCCCGCAGGGACAGGGGCGAAATTCACCCCTCCACTTT
CASSPQGQGRNSPLHF
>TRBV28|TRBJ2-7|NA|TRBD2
TGTGCCAGCATCCCCGGTGGGCGGGAGGAGCAGTACTTC
CASIPGGREEQYF
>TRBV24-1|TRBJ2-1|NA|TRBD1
TGTGCCACCAGTGACCCAGGGGGCTCCTACAATGAGCAGTTCTTC
CATSDPGGSYNEQFF
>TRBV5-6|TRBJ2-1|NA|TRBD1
TGTGCCAGCAGCTTTCCAGGGGGATCCTACAATGAGCAGTTCTTC
CASSFPGGSYNEQFF